This note documents a single T cell receptor beta chain sequence. Antigen unknown. The method was immunoSEQ multiplex PCR; TCRdb's version includes in-frame clones alone and lacks a portion of them. The table includes under 95,000 clones, 85% to 95% detected once. The data belong to a study of PD-1 blockade in classical Hodgkin lymphoma. Germline V lookup: CDR1 LNHDA, CDR2 SQIVND (reference sequence). CDR3 length equals 14 residues. V lost 5 bases, J lost 4 bases, and 7 bases stayed unmatched. The study's findings and limits: By C4D1, CD4+ diversity increased significantly, especially in complete responders. It was among complete responders that baseline diversity resembled that of newly diagnosed patients. Newly diagnosed patients were said to have less baseline TCR diversity than healthy donors did.

With no exception, relapse followed autologous stem cell transplantation in all patients, and brentuximab vedotin exposure varied. This chain connects TRBV19 to TRBJ2-7; 8 nucleotides match TRBD2. The sample was peripheral blood mononuclear cells (PBMCs), taken at baseline. The source is a human donor with classical Hodgkin lymphoma. The CDR3 sequence is CASSQSGGKYEQYF. DNA of the CDR3: TGTGCCAGTAGTCAGAGCGGGGGAAAGTACGAGCAGTACTTC.